This is a list of T cell receptor beta chains from one sample in a study of cytomegalovirus exposure and HLA in healthy donors. Profiling relied on immunoSEQ multiplex PCR, and the TCRdb table lists in-frame clones only, not all of them. The table shows around 97,000 clones, with about three quarters occurring only once. Material for sequencing was PBMCs. These receptors were obtained from a man aged 35 to 55 in good health and CMV-seronegative. Each CDR3 is given with its conserved first and last residue. The D gene is left open where the match is weak. Expanded clones are given a class, and other clones once, few, many or no size at all.

d_call	j_call	v_call	clone_size	cdr3_aa	cdr3_nt
TRBD1	TRBJ1-2	TRBV14	few	CASSQFISPRGQGNTNYGYTF	TGTGCCAGCAGCCAATTTATTTCCCCACGCGGACAGGGAAATACTAACTATGGCTACACCTTC
NA	TRBJ2-5	TRBV7-9	NA	CASSTLGETQYF	TGTGCCAGCAGCACCCTAGGAGAGACCCAGTACTTC
TRBD2	TRBJ2-3	TRBV29-1	NA	CSVEEGRGLAADTQYF	TGCAGCGTTGAAGAGGGTAGGGGACTAGCTGCAGATACGCAGTATTTT
TRBD2	TRBJ2-1	TRBV5-5	NA	CASSPLWGGTYNEQFF	TGTGCCAGCAGCCCCTTATGGGGGGGAACCTACAATGAGCAGTTCTTC
NA	TRBJ2-3	TRBV5-4	NA	CASAPRGRGSDTQYF	TGTGCCAGCGCTCCCCGCGGTCGGGGGTCAGATACGCAGTATTTT
NA	TRBJ2-2	TRBV11-3	NA	CASSLEAGGTGELFF	TGTGCCAGCAGCTTAGAAGCGGGTGGGACCGGGGAGCTGTTTTTT
TRBD1	TRBJ2-7	TRBV4-1	NA	CASSQQGAYEQYF	TGCGCCAGCAGCCAACAGGGGGCCTACGAGCAGTACTTC
TRBD1	TRBJ1-2	TRBV4-2	NA	CASSQSTGTLNYGYTF	TGTGCCAGCAGCCAATCGACAGGGACCCTTAACTATGGCTACACCTTC
NA	TRBJ1-5	TRBV5-1	once	CASSLLGGGNQPQHF	TGCGCCAGCAGCTTGTTGGGGGGGGGCAATCAGCCCCAGCATTTT
TRBD1	TRBJ1-2	TRBV5-1	NA	CASSLSGQGAGGYTF	TGCGCCAGCAGCTTGAGCGGACAGGGGGCAGGAGGCTACACCTTC
NA	TRBJ2-3	TRBV18	few	CASSLDSADTQYF	TGTGCCAGCTCACTCGACAGCGCAGATACGCAGTATTTT
TRBD1	TRBJ2-7	TRBV5-1	NA	CASRRQGDDEQYF	TGCGCCAGCAGGAGACAGGGGGACGACGAGCAGTACTTC
TRBD1	TRBJ2-7	TRBV4-3	NA	CASREDRGSSGEQYF	TGCGCCAGCAGGGAAGACAGGGGGAGTTCCGGCGAGCAGTACTTC
TRBD2	TRBJ2-5	TRBV4-2	NA	CASSQQPPGTSGGTQYF	TGTGCCAGCAGCCAACAGCCCCCGGGAACTAGCGGGGGGACCCAGTACTTC
NA	TRBJ2-5	TRBV4-1	NA	CASSQAGSETQYF	TGCGCCAGCAGCCAAGCCGGGTCGGAGACCCAGTACTTC
NA	TRBJ2-1	TRBV7-6	NA	CASSLVLADNEQFF	TGTGCCAGCAGCTTAGTTTTGGCAGACAATGAGCAGTTCTTC
TRBD1	TRBJ1-5	TRBV2	NA	CASRGTGSNQPQHF	TGTGCCAGCAGGGGGACAGGGAGCAATCAGCCCCAGCATTTT
NA	TRBJ2-4	TRBV29-1	NA	CSVEGRGENIQYF	TGCAGCGTTGAGGGCAGGGGCGAAAACATTCAGTACTTC
NA	TRBJ1-1	TRBV30	NA	CAWSHYSRDRAEAFF	TGTGCCTGGAGTCACTATTCACGTGACCGAGCTGAAGCTTTCTTT
NA	TRBJ2-3	TRBV11-2	NA	CASSLVLGETDTQYF	TGTGCCAGCAGCTTAGTCCTGGGAGAGACAGATACGCAGTATTTT
NA	TRBJ2-5	TRBV2	NA	CASSVIGGAHLALQETQYF	TGTGCCAGCAGTGTAATCGGGGGTGCCCACTTGGCCCTCCAAGAGACCCAGTACTTC
TRBD2	TRBJ2-7	TRBV7-2	NA	CASSGRGYEQYF	TGTGCCAGCAGCGGGCGGGGGTACGAGCAGTACTTC
NA	TRBJ2-3	TRBV5-6	NA	CASSFMGSTDTQYF	TGTGCCAGCAGCTTTATGGGCAGCACAGATACGCAGTATTTT
NA	TRBJ2-2	TRBV5-1	NA	CASSLRTSSTGELFF	TGCGCCAGCAGCTTGAGAACTAGCTCCACCGGGGAGCTGTTTTTT
NA	TRBJ1-1	TRBV7-9	NA	CASSLARGTEAFF	TGTGCCAGCAGCTTAGCGCGAGGGACTGAAGCTTTCTTT
TRBD2	TRBJ2-7	TRBV4-2	NA	CASSQARGGEQYF	TGTGCCAGCAGCCAAGCACGGGGGGGCGAGCAGTACTTC
NA	TRBJ2-7	TRBV5-6	NA	CASSLGYGTYEQYF	TGTGCCAGCAGCTTGGGCTACGGTACCTACGAGCAGTACTTC
NA	TRBJ1-2	TRBV15	NA	CATSREGTGIYGYTF	TGTGCCACCAGCAGAGAGGGCACAGGGATCTATGGCTACACCTTC
TRBD1	TRBJ1-4	TRBV5-5	NA	CASSLGGTEVEKLFF	TGTGCCAGCAGCTTGGGTGGGACAGAGGTGGAAAAACTGTTTTTT
NA	TRBJ2-7	TRBV6-1	NA	CASGKWEEQYF	TGTGCCAGCGGCAAATGGGAGGAGCAGTACTTC
TRBD2	TRBJ2-5	TRBV5-1	NA	CASSLRASGGQETQYF	TGCGCCAGCAGCTTGCGGGCTAGCGGGGGCCAAGAGACCCAGTACTTC
NA	TRBJ2-3	TRBV2	NA	CASSETEATDTQYF	TGTGCCAGCAGCGAGACAGAAGCTACAGATACGCAGTATTTT
NA	TRBJ2-5	TRBV7-9	NA	CASSSRETKRETQYF	TGTGCCAGCAGCTCCCGGGAGACCAAGCGAGAGACCCAGTACTTC
NA	TRBJ2-2	TRBV7-8	NA	CASSRLGAVDTGELFF	TGTGCCAGCAGCCGTTTGGGGGCTGTTGACACCGGGGAGCTGTTTTTT
NA	TRBJ1-2	TRBV5-6	NA	CASSLPGREANYGYTF	TGTGCCAGCAGCTTGCCCGGCCGGGAAGCTAACTATGGCTACACCTTC
TRBD1	TRBJ2-4	TRBV5-6	NA	CASSSARTGGNIQYF	TGTGCCAGCAGCTCGGCAAGGACAGGGGGTAACATTCAGTACTTC
TRBD1	TRBJ2-3	TRBV10-3	NA	CAISRQGASTDTQYF	TGTGCCATCAGTAGACAGGGCGCTAGCACAGATACGCAGTATTTT
TRBD2	TRBJ2-2	TRBV27	NA	CASSIRLASNTGELFF	TGTGCCAGCAGTATACGACTAGCTTCGAACACCGGGGAGCTGTTTTTT
NA	TRBJ1-3	TRBV29-1	NA	CSVVWRWAGNTIYF	TGCAGCGTTGTGTGGCGGTGGGCTGGAAACACCATATATTTT
TRBD1	TRBJ2-1	TRBV29-1	NA	CSAETGTGPNEQFF	TGCAGCGCTGAAACCGGGACAGGGCCCAATGAGCAGTTCTTC
NA	TRBJ1-3	TRBV15	few	CATSRAATGKHTIYF	TGTGCCACCAGCAGAGCGGCGACGGGGAAACACACCATATATTTT
TRBD1	TRBJ1-4	TRBV7-9	few	CASSLWAGTGSEKLFF	TGTGCCAGCAGCTTATGGGCGGGGACAGGGAGTGAAAAACTGTTTTTT
TRBD1	TRBJ1-6	TRBV27	NA	CASSSNRGRNSPLHF	TGTGCCAGCAGTTCAAACAGGGGGAGAAATTCACCCCTCCACTTT
NA	TRBJ2-7	TRBV6-5	few	CASTSPGRFYEQYF	TGTGCCAGCACTTCTCCGGGTCGCTTCTACGAGCAGTACTTC
NA	TRBJ2-3	TRBV30	NA	CAWSPGVGTDTQYF	TGTGCCTGGAGCCCCGGGGTGGGCACAGATACGCAGTATTTT
NA	TRBJ1-3	TRBV2	few	CASTLEVQAFSGNTIYF	TGTGCCAGCACCCTCGAGGTACAGGCCTTCTCTGGAAACACCATATATTTT
NA	TRBJ2-4	TRBV7-8	NA	CASSSVGRKNIQYF	TGTGCCAGCAGCTCCGTTGGGAGGAAAAACATTCAGTACTTC